This T cell receptor beta chain was sequenced during a study of blood T cell repertoires in COVID-19. As for the study in general: Italy, Spain and the United States were the sources of the convalescent and acute COVID-19 samples. The analysed material was cDNA or gDNA that came from T cells, B-cell-depleted T cells, or PBMCs.

The germline V gene encodes CDR1 PRHDT and CDR2 FYEKMQ (reference sequence). There are 14 residues in the CDR3. V was clipped by 1 base and J by 5 bases, with 11 bases between them. This clone turned up a few times. Original processing methods: Reference gene primer amplification yielded estimated nucleated cell counts. The table came from immunoSEQ multiplex PCR; TCRdb's copy has only in-frame clones and leaves some out. V, J and clone size are taken as reported in that table, and D and trimming were inferred from the DNA itself. The sample has 50,000 or so clones; 86% are singletons. The TCR originated in a woman aged 60 to 75 with acute or convalescent COVID-19. V gene TRBV13 combines with J gene TRBJ1-1; perhaps TRBD1 as D (6 bases). The sequenced sample was peripheral blood. CDR3 nucleotide sequence: TGTGCCAGCAGCTTAGAGCGCAGGGGAACTGAAGCTTTCTTT. Its translation is CASSLERRGTEAFF.